This T cell receptor beta chain was obtained from a study of blood T cell repertoires in COVID-19. Study-wide context: Acute and convalescent COVID-19 specimens originated in the United States, Italy and Spain. The cDNA or gDNA used as material had been derived from T cells, B-cell-depleted T cells, or PBMCs.

In the original workflow: Using reference gene primer amplification, nucleated cell counts were estimated. Sequencing used immunoSEQ multiplex PCR; TCRdb keeps in-frame clones, though not all of them. V and J calls and clone size are copied from that table; D and trimming were computed from the DNA. This sample yields approximately 260,000 clones, of which roughly 90% are seen a single time; approximately 2.3% belongs to the top ten. Trimming left V 0 bases short and J 3 bases short, with 9 bases between. This CDR3 is 15 amino acids long. The V gene's germline CDR1 is MNHEY and CDR2 SVGAGI. Seattle-derived patients entered the study during active infection and were followed longitudinally. Comment on this clone: At the DNA level, this CDR3 is encoded by other sequences in the same sample as well.

Sequencing used peripheral blood. The chain joins TRBV6-5 to TRBJ2-1; TRBD2 might be the D (6 bases). The receptor was derived from a woman aged 55-70 years with COVID-19, enrolled during active disease. The CDR3 nucleotides are TGTGCCAGCAGTTACTCGAGGGGAGGCTACAATGAGCAGTTCTTC. Its protein is CASSYSRGGYNEQFF.